This T cell receptor beta chain was profiled in a study of T cell changes during pregnancy in multiple sclerosis. TCRdb keeps only in-frame clones here, not all; method: immunoSEQ multiplex PCR. This sample yields tens of thousands of clones, of which around 92% are seen a single time; around 0.16% belongs to the top ten. The V gene's germline CDR1 is SEHNR and CDR2 FQNEAQ (reference sequence). CDR3 length equals 15 residues. The V and J ends lost 5 bases and 4 bases respectively, with 16 bases between them. This sequence was found in a female donor in good health, enrolled as a control in a pregnancy study. This specimen was CD4+ T cells from peripheral blood mononuclear cells, taken after pregnancy. The chain combines TRBV7-9 with TRBJ2-3; TRBD1 is a possible D gene (7 bases). The CDR3 DNA is TGTGCCAGCAGCCGGAGGGGGCAGGGGGCAGATACGCAGTATTTT. Translating it yields CASSRRGQGADTQYF. Looking up the rest from reference TRBV7-9 and TRBJ2-3 gives the full variable domain: DTGVSQNPRHKITKRGQNVTFRCDPISEHNRLYWYRQTLGQGPEFLTYFQNEAQLEKSRLLSDRFSAERPKGSFSTLEIQRTEQGDSAMYLCASSRRGQGADTQYFGPGTRLTVL.